A selection of T cell receptor beta chains follows, all from one sample in a study of CD8 T cells in ankylosing spondylitis. TCRdb re-called the 5' RACE reads with MiXCR, one entry per CDR3 protein. The sample records 300,000 to 350,000 distinct CDR3 sequences, roughly 20% being singletons. The sequenced material came from blood, either unsorted or a sorted T cell fraction (not recorded which). These receptors all come from a female donor with ankylosing spondylitis or in good health (not recorded which). CDR3s include the opening cysteine and the closing phenylalanine or tryptophan. D genes are given only for firm matches.

D	J	V	length	CDR3
NA	TRBJ2-3	TRBV2	12	CASDKDTDTQYF
NA	TRBJ2-5	TRBV20-1	12	CSARQIQETQYF
NA	TRBJ2-7	TRBV9	14	CASSVGGLVGEQYF
TRBD2	TRBJ2-3	TRBV4-1	16	CASSPRTSTPTDTQYF
TRBD2	TRBJ2-7	TRBV7-9	14	CAGADSGRTYEQYF
TRBD2	TRBJ2-5	TRBV6-1	15	CASTLAGGPSETQYF
NA	TRBJ2-5	TRBV12-3/TRBV12-4	14	CASSFGSLGVTQYF
TRBD2	TRBJ2-3	TRBV7-2	15	CASIVAGGPTDTQYF
NA	TRBJ2-5	TRBV5-1	14	CASNLDQPGETQYF
NA	TRBJ1-1	TRBV6-1	16	CASRLMEGGMNTEAFF
NA	TRBJ2-1	TRBV4-2	15	CASSQDLAEYNEQFF
TRBD2	TRBJ2-7	TRBV5-6	16	CASSSSALAEPYEQYF
NA	TRBJ1-1	TRBV20-1	13	CSARPGGGTEAFF
TRBD2	TRBJ2-5	TRBV4-1	13	CASSWDYTETQYF
NA	TRBJ2-5	TRBV3-1	15	CASSQGPPGAETQYF
TRBD2	TRBJ2-1	TRBV24-1	18	CATSEYRGLAGVGNEQFF
NA	TRBJ2-4	TRBV6-5	17	CASSYGGKGLAKNIQYF
NA	TRBJ2-7	TRBV10-3	11	CATGSNYEQYF
TRBD1	TRBJ2-7	TRBV6-5	17	CASSSAWGETGVYEQYF
TRBD2	TRBJ2-3	TRBV6-1	15	CASRGTGGPTDTQYF
NA	TRBJ2-6	TRBV6-5	16	CASSYSSVSGANVLTF
NA	TRBJ2-6	TRBV3-1	16	CASSQELTSGANVLTF
NA	TRBJ2-1	TRBV20-1	15	CSASPGQGQRDEQFF
TRBD2	TRBJ2-3	TRBV5-1	13	CASSAGGPDTQYF
TRBD2	TRBJ2-1	TRBV11-3	16	CASSPGRGWTYNEQFF
NA	TRBJ1-2	TRBV12-3/TRBV12-4	11	CASSFKEDYTF
NA	TRBJ2-7	TRBV6-5	14	CASSYPRVSGEQYF
NA	TRBJ1-1	TRBV5-1	13	CASSEDVNTEAFF
NA	TRBJ2-2	TRBV12-3/TRBV12-4	10	CASSTGELFF
NA	TRBJ2-1	TRBV7-2	16	CASSPRGLLGNNEQFF
TRBD1	TRBJ2-3	TRBV29-1	13	CSGRDRSTDTQYF
NA	TRBJ2-1	TRBV5-4	13	CASSLTRGNEQFF
TRBD2	TRBJ2-3	TRBV6-1	15	CASSRASGRIDTQYF
TRBD2	TRBJ2-3	TRBV7-9	16	CASSFGLAELTDTQYF
NA	TRBJ1-3	TRBV10-3	12	CAISEQGNTIYF
TRBD2	TRBJ2-1	TRBV6-2/TRBV6-3	17	CASSLSVAGVGYNEQFF
NA	TRBJ1-6	TRBV20-1	13	CSASEGVGSPLHF
TRBD2	TRBJ2-5	TRBV20-1	16	CSAGPGLAGVRETQYF
TRBD1	TRBJ2-2	TRBV4-3	16	CASSLYETGWTGELFF
TRBD2	TRBJ2-3	TRBV20-1	14	CSAPTSGYTDTQYF
NA	TRBJ2-7	TRBV4-3	15	CASSSRVGGDYEQYF
NA	TRBJ2-1	TRBV4-3	17	CASSQELVGSINNEQFF
TRBD2	TRBJ2-1	TRBV2	15	CASKAGTSGMNEQFF
NA	TRBJ1-2	TRBV6-6	11	CASGAGYGYTF
NA	TRBJ1-1	TRBV9	13	CASSVGGGSEAFF
NA	TRBJ2-1	TRBV12-5	17	CASGLVLSGPANNEQFF
TRBD2	TRBJ2-7	TRBV15	15	CATSREPSGSYEQYF
TRBD2	TRBJ2-2	TRBV20-1	14	CSAHSGSGPGELFF
NA	TRBJ2-1	TRBV6-5	18	CASSYSAPGTPLYNEQFF
NA	TRBJ2-7	TRBV10-3	12	CAISFSRDQQYF
TRBD2	TRBJ2-7	TRBV6-5	16	CASSYAGLAERYEQYF
NA	TRBJ1-1	TRBV6-1	14	CASSDRLMNTEAFF
NA	TRBJ2-1	TRBV18	15	CASSPRLVAYNEQFF